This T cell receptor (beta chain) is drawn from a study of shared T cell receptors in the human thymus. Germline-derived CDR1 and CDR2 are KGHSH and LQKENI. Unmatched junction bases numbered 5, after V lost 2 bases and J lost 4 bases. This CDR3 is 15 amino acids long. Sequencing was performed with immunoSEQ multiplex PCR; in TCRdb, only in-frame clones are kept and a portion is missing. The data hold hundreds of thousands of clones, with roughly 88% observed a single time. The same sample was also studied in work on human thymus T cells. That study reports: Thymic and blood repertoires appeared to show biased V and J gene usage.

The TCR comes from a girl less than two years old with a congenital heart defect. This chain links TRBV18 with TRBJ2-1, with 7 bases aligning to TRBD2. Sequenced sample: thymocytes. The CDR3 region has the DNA TGTGCCAGCTCACCATGCGGGGGAGTGTACAATGAGCAGTTCTTC. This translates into CASSPCGGVYNEQFF.